A selection of T cell receptor beta chains follows, all from one sample in a study of neoadjuvant anti-PD-1 for oral cavity cancer. Profiling relied on immunoSEQ multiplex PCR, and the TCRdb table lists in-frame clones only, not all of them. The sample lists over 14,000 clones, approximately 70% seen once, with about 3% in the top ten. Sequenced material: PBMCs, taken before nivolumab (anti-PD-1) treatment. The receptors were sampled from a person aged 35 to 85 with oral cavity squamous cell carcinoma. Each CDR3 is given with its conserved first and last residue. A D gene is named only where the DNA matches it firmly. Not all rows give a size; the values are once, few, many and, for expanded clones, a class.

v_gene,abundance,j_gene,d_gene,CDR3nt,CDR3aa
TRBV6-5,-,TRBJ2-1,TRBD1,TGTGCCAGCAGTTACGGACAGGGAACCTACAATGAGCAGTTCTTC,CASSYGQGTYNEQFF
TRBV15,-,TRBJ1-1,TRBD1,TGTGCCACCAGCGGAAATCCCTACAGGGGGCGCATTCCCAGCACTGAAGCTTTCTTT,CATSGNPYRGRIPSTEAFF
TRBV30,-,TRBJ1-4,-,TGTGCCTGGACGGGGCCTAATGAAAAACTGTTTTTT,CAWTGPNEKLFF
TRBV12-5,-,TRBJ2-1,TRBD2,TGTGCTAGTGGATCCCGACTAGCGGGGGGGCCGCAGTTCTTC,CASGSRLAGGPQFF
TRBV5-6,-,TRBJ2-1,TRBD2,TGTGCCAGCAGCTTGGCCCCTAGCGGGGGTTACAATGAGCAGTTCTTC,CASSLAPSGGYNEQFF
TRBV7-9,-,TRBJ1-3,TRBD1,TGTGCCAGCAGCTATAGCCCCGGGACAGGGACCAGCACCATATATTTT,CASSYSPGTGTSTIYF
TRBV5-4,-,TRBJ2-5,-,TGTGCCAGCAGCACCCCTTTAGGGGAGACCCAGTACTTC,CASSTPLGETQYF
TRBV9,-,TRBJ2-3,-,TGTGCCAGCAGCCCCCAGGTTGGCTTTGATACGCAGTATTTT,CASSPQVGFDTQYF
TRBV5-1,few,TRBJ2-5,-,TGCGCCAGCAGCTTGGAGCCCGCGTCGGAGACCCAGTACTTC,CASSLEPASETQYF
TRBV30,-,TRBJ1-3,-,TGTGCTTCCGGGACAACGTCTGGAAACACCATATATTTT,CASGTTSGNTIYF
TRBV4-2,-,TRBJ1-3,-,TGTGCCAGCAGCCAAGATGAAGGTTATGGAAACACCATATATTTT,CASSQDEGYGNTIYF
TRBV5-1,-,TRBJ2-1,-,TGCGCCAGCAGCCCCTTCCCCTCAAATGAGCAGTTCTTC,CASSPFPSNEQFF
TRBV5-1,once,TRBJ2-5,TRBD1,TGCGCCAGCAGCCCACAGACAGGGAAAGAGACCCAGTACTTC,CASSPQTGKETQYF
TRBV28,-,TRBJ2-7,-,TGTGCCAGCAGTCTCCGGTACGAGCAGTACTTC,CASSLRYEQYF
TRBV27,-,TRBJ2-7,TRBD1,TGTGCCAGCAGTTTAGTGGGACAGGGGGCGCGAAGGAGCTCCTACGAGCAGTACTTC,CASSLVGQGARRSSYEQYF
TRBV11-1,-,TRBJ2-7,-,TGTGCCAGCAGCGGGGGTAGGTCCTACGAGCAGTACTTC,CASSGGRSYEQYF
TRBV7-9,few,TRBJ1-2,-,TGTGCCAGCAGCTCCGCAACACAGGAGTATGGCTACACCTTC,CASSSATQEYGYTF
TRBV27,-,TRBJ2-7,-,TGTGCCAGCAGTGGCATTCGAGGGGGAGGGCCCGTCCACGAGCAGTACTTC,CASSGIRGGGPVHEQYF
TRBV15,-,TRBJ2-1,-,TGTGCCACCAGCAGAGATCGGGGAAGGGGGCAGTTCTTC,CATSRDRGRGQFF
TRBV6-5,-,TRBJ1-4,-,TGTGCCAGCAAAACCGGGTCAGAGGAAAAACTGTTTTTT,CASKTGSEEKLFF
TRBV7-6,-,TRBJ2-7,-,TGTGCCAGCAGCTCGGGACGCTACGAGCAGTACTTC,CASSSGRYEQYF
TRBV11-2,-,TRBJ2-3,-,TGTGCCAGCAGCTTAATGGACCCCGGCACAGATACGCAGTATTTT,CASSLMDPGTDTQYF
TRBV21-1,-,TRBJ1-2,-,TGTGCCAGCAGCAAAGACAACACGGATCGGGGGCTTGCCTACACCTTC,CASSKDNTDRGLAYTF
TRBV30,once,TRBJ1-3,-,TGTGCCTGGAGTATTGGAAACACCATATATTTT,CAWSIGNTIYF
TRBV4-1,-,TRBJ2-3,TRBD2,TGCGCCAGCAGCCAGGCAGGACTAGCGGGGAGCACAGATACGCAGTATTTT,CASSQAGLAGSTDTQYF
TRBV7-6,-,TRBJ1-1,TRBD1,TGTGCCAGCAGCTTATTTACAGGGGAAACTGAAGCTTTCTTT,CASSLFTGETEAFF
TRBV4-1,-,TRBJ2-5,-,TGCGCCAGCAGCTCCCCCGGGACGCGGGTGTCGGCCCAGTACTTC,CASSSPGTRVSAQYF